These 17 T cell receptor beta chains came from one sample sequenced in a study of early T cells in non-severe SARS-CoV-2 infection (dated by TCRdb to the early 2020s). The library was produced with 5' RACE. Sequencing relied on a NextSeq 500. The raw public data were reprocessed by TCRdb itself: fastp quality trimming at Q25, MiXCR clonotype calling, in-frame beta chains only. Here each entry gathers all rows of one CDR3 protein and keeps the most common genes and DNA. The sample includes 80,000 to 95,000 distinct CDR3 sequences, with 14% to 15% observed a single time. 0.5% to 0.75% of the sample goes to the ten largest clones. Sequencing was carried out using whole blood. Receptors were obtained from an adult who was a healthcare worker with PCR-confirmed SARS-CoV-2 infection or an uninfected control (not recorded which).

This CDR3 reads CAISESGTTGVYEQYV. In DNA form, the CDR3 reads TGTGCCATCAGTGAGTCTGGGACAACGGGGGTCTACGAGCAGTACGTC. The chain employs TRBV10-3 and TRBJ2-7; D could derive from TRBD1 or TRBD2 (6 bases each). CDR1 is ENHRY, CDR2 SYGVKD, per germline. The V end lost 0 bases, the J end lost 3 bases, and 15 bases lay between the germline ends. The CDR3 covers 16 residues.

This clonotype was seen repeatedly, ten times or more. CDR3 amino acids: CASSHGTARDYGYTF. In DNA form, the CDR3 reads TGCGCCAGCAGCCACGGGACGGCCAGAGACTATGGCTACACCTTC. The chain uses TRBV5-1 and TRBJ1-2; maybe TRBD1 (5 bases). V lost 4 bases to trimming and J lost 3 bases, with 16 bases between them. The CDR3 is made up of 15 amino acids. Germline loops: CDR1 SGHRS, CDR2 YFSETQ.

The table lists this clonotype with a few counts. This chain links TRBV20-1 with TRBJ1-6; 10 nucleotides match TRBD1. The CDR3 consists of 16 residues. Germline V gene data show CDR1 as DFQATT and CDR2 as SNEGSKA (reference sequence). Unmatched junction bases numbered 7, after V lost 6 bases and J lost 2 bases. As DNA, the CDR3 is TGCAGTGCATCGGGACAGGGGATCCCCTATAATTCACCCCTCCACTTT. It translates to CSASGQGIPYNSPLHF.

This clonotype has only a few counts. The J gene is TRBJ1-1, the V gene TRBV18; the match to TRBD1 covers 10 bases. With V trimmed by 2 bases and J by 3 bases, 9 bases remained unmatched. Germline CDR1 and CDR2: KGHSH and LQKENI. The CDR3 is 17 amino acids. The CDR3, as DNA: TGTGCCAGCTCACCAGACAGGGGGCGCGTCCGAGACACTGAAGCTTTCTTT. This sequence encodes CASSPDRGRVRDTEAFF.

This clonotype appeared many times. J is TRBJ2-3 and V is TRBV9; D gene uncertain. The germline V gene has CDR1 SGDLS and CDR2 YYNGEE. The CDR3 sequence is 15 residues long. V was pared by 0 bases and J by 2 bases, with 10 bases between. CDR3 nucleotides: TGTGCCAGCAGCGTAGTGGATAAATTCACAGATACGCAGTATTTT. The encoded protein is CASSVVDKFTDTQYF.

This chain connects TRBV29-1 to TRBJ1-1; D remains unclear. Germline V gene sequence: CDR1 SQVTM, CDR2 ANQGSEA. The CDR3 runs 13 residues. The germline V and J ends were trimmed by 7 bases and 0 bases, with 12 bases remaining between them. The DNA for the CDR3 is TGCAGCGCCGGGCGGGCGTTGAACACTGAAGCTTTCTTT. Its protein is CSAGRALNTEAFF.

This clonotype occurred a few times. The chain employs TRBV12-3 or TRBV12-4 and TRBJ2-5; D is ambiguous. V was trimmed by 2 bases and J by 5 bases, leaving 9 bases between them. The CDR3 has 13 amino acids. The CDR3 protein is CASSLTPVETQYF. CDR3 coding DNA: TGTGCCAGCAGTTTAACTCCAGTGGAGACCCAGTACTTC.

Turning to this clonotype: A single base separates this from a much larger clone, so it may be a read error. The chain has TRBV14 and TRBJ1-1, with 7 bases identical to TRBD1. V dropped 1 base and J dropped 6; count of bases not matched to a gene: 8. The CDR3 totals 15 residues. Germline CDR1 SGHDN, CDR2 FVKESK. The CDR3 is CASSQVRGGDAEAFF. CDR3 nucleotides: TGTGCCAGCAGCCAAGTCAGGGGGGGAGACGCTGAAGCTTTCTTT.

V and J are TRBV12-3 or TRBV12-4 and TRBJ2-3, with D perhaps TRBD1 or TRBD2 (6 bases each). The CDR3 is made up of 18 amino acids. V lost 5 bases, J lost 0 bases, and 21 bases lay in between. The CDR3 DNA reads TGTGCCAGCAGTGTAGGCCAACCCACGGGGGCAAGCACAGATACGCAGTATTTT. Encoded protein: CASSVGQPTGASTDTQYF.

This chain links TRBV6-6 with TRBJ1-5; D not resolved. With 2 bases removed from V and 0 bases from J, the gap between germline ends came to 14 bases. The CDR3 length is 17 residues. CDR1 is MNHNY, CDR2 SVGAGI, per germline (reference sequence). For the CDR3, the DNA is TGTGCCAGCAGTTACGGGTTTATGGGGATTAGCAATCAGCCCCAGCATTTT. Translation gives CASSYGFMGISNQPQHF.

Comment on this clonotype: Possible read error: a much larger clone is one base away. The chain combines TRBV27 with TRBJ2-1; 9 bases are shared with TRBD2. V shed 2 bases, J shed 8 bases, and the junction held 19 bases outside the gene matches. The CDR3 covers 19 residues. Per germline, CDR1 MNHEY and CDR2 SMNVEV (reference sequence). The CDR3 loop is CASSLVRVRGGLFHDEQFF. DNA for the CDR3: TGTGCCAGCAGTTTAGTTAGGGTGCGGGGGGGCCTCTTCCACGATGAGCAGTTCTTC.

V and J are TRBV27 and TRBJ1-2; TRBD1 might be the D (6 bases). This CDR3 is 13 amino acids long. V lost 0 bases, J lost 8 bases, and 10 bases lay in between. Germline V CDR1 and CDR2: MNHEY, SMNVEV (reference sequence). The CDR3 bases are TGTGCCAGCAGTTTATCGGCGGGGGCCGGCTACACCTTC. Its protein product is CASSLSAGAGYTF.

J is TRBJ1-6 and V is TRBV10-3, with 7 positions matching TRBD1. The germline CDR1 and CDR2 sequences are ENHRY and SYGVKD. Unmatched junction bases numbered 8, after V lost 6 bases and J lost 6 bases. The length of the CDR3 is 15 residues. CDR3 sequence reads: CAIRWDSASNSPLHF. CDR3 in DNA: TGTGCCATCAGATGGGACAGCGCCTCTAATTCACCCCTCCACTTT.

This clonotype was counted between two and nine times. J is TRBJ2-5 and V is TRBV4-1; D could derive from TRBD1 or TRBD2 (5 bases each). The CDR3 totals 17 residues. V lost 0 bases and J 1 base, leaving 15 bases between the germline ends. CDR1 is MGHRA and CDR2 is YSYEKL in the germline V gene. The CDR3 reads CASSQESGRTLQETQYF. CDR3 nucleotides: TGCGCCAGCAGCCAAGAATCGGGAAGGACACTCCAAGAGACCCAGTACTTC.

This clonotype was found a few times. This sequence joins TRBV28 and TRBJ2-5, with 8 nucleotides matching TRBD2. Germline trimming cut 6 bases from V and 3 bases from J; bases unmatched to any gene: 12. Germline loops: CDR1 MDHEN, CDR2 SYDVKM. This CDR3 is 16 amino acids long. The CDR3 DNA follows: TGTGCCAGCAGGCTCGAACGAGCGGGGGAAAAAGAGACCCAGTACTTC. This codes for CASRLERAGEKETQYF.

This clonotype was observed many times. V and J are TRBV7-9 and TRBJ2-3; a weak D match, TRBD2 (5 bases). The V end was cut by 5 bases, the J end by 1 base, with 19 bases between. There are 17 residues in the CDR3. From germline, CDR1 is SEHNR and CDR2 FQNEAQ (reference sequence). CDR3 protein: CASSELGGLSRTDTQYF. The CDR3 region has the DNA TGTGCCAGCAGCGAATTAGGAGGTCTGAGCCGCACAGATACGCAGTATTTT.

This clonotype turned up a few times. The chain recombines TRBV9 with TRBJ1-6, with 7 bases aligning to TRBD1. V was pared by 3 bases and J by 9 bases, with 3 bases of the junction left unmatched. The CDR3 runs 13 residues. CDR1 and CDR2 from the germline V gene are SGDLS and YYNGEE. In nucleotides, the CDR3 is TGTGCCAGCAGCGAACGACAGGGTTCACCCCTCCACTTT. This sequence encodes CASSERQGSPLHF.